This TCR beta chain originates from a study of T-cell memory formation after mild COVID-19. General study points: The CD4+ clones that contracted clustered mainly within CM and EM, and the CD8+ clones concentrated in EMRA. Researchers found some responding clones in pre-infection memory, a sign that cross-reactive memory joined.

Constant-segment primers were used for 5'RACE, and the resulting TCR alpha and TCR beta cDNA libraries carried sample barcodes and UMIs. TCRdb ran MiXCR on the 5' RACE reads and lists one entry per CDR3 protein. This table has roughly 310,000 distinct CDR3 sequences, approximately 15% appearing once. This clonotype occurred a few times. No antigen is known for it. The sequence came from a man aged 18 to 30 who had mild COVID-19 (a few samples of this study predate the infection). Cell type and time point are not known. Sequenced input: PBMCs or a T cell subset sorted from them (not recorded which).

In DNA form, the CDR3 reads TGTGCCAGCAGTTACCTCGGACAGGGCCTAACTGAAGCTTTCTTT. Protein: CASSYLGQGLTEAFF. V is TRBV6-5 and J is TRBJ1-1, with 8 positions matching TRBD1. The CDR3 loop spans 15 amino acids. The V and J ends lost 2 bases and 5 bases, in that order; junction bases with no gene match: 7. Germline CDR1 and CDR2: MNHEY and SVGAGI.